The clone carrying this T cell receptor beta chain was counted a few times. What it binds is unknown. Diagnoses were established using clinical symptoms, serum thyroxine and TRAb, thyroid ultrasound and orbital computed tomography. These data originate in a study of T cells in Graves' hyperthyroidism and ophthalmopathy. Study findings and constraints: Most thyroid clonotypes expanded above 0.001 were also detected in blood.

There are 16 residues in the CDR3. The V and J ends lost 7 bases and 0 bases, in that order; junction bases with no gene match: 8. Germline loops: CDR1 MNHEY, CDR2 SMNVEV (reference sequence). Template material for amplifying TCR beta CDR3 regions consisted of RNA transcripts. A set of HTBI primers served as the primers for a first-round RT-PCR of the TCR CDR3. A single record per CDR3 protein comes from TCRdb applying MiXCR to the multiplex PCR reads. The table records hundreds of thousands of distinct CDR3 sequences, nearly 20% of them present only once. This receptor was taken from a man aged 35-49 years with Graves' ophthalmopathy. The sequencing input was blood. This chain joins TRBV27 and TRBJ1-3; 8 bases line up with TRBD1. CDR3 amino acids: CASTATGGISGNTIYF. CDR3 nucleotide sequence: TGTGCCAGCACTGCCACAGGGGGGATCTCTGGAAACACCATATATTTT.